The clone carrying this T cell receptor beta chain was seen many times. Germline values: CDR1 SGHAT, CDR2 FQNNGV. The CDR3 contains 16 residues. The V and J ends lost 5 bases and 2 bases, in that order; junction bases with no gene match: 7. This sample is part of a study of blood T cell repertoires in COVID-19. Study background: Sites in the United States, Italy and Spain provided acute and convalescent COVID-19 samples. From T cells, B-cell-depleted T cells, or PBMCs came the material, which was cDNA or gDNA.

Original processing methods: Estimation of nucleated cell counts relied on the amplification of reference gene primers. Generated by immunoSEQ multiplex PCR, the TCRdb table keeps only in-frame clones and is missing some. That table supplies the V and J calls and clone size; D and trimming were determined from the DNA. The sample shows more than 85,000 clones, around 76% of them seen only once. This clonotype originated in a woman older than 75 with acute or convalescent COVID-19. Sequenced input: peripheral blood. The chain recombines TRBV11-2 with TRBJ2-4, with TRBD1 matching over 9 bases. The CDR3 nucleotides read TGTGCCAGCAGCCGCCGGGACAGGGTCTCCAAAAACATTCAGTACTTC. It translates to CASSRRDRVSKNIQYF. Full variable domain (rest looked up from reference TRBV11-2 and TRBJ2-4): EAGVAQSPRYKIIEKRQSVAFWCNPISGHATLYWYQQILGQGPKLLIQFQNNGVVDDSQLPKDRFSAERLKGVDSTLKIQPAKLEDSAVYLCASSRRDRVSKNIQYFGAGTRLSVL.